A selection of T cell receptor beta chains follows, all from one sample in a study of identifying expanded T cells in peripheral blood. Assay used: immunoSEQ multiplex PCR; TCRdb lists only in-frame clones, some missing. The sample includes about 58,000 clones, about 85% seen only once; the top ten take more than 15%. What was sequenced was blood. The receptors here all came from a person between 18 and 75 years old in good health. Each CDR3 is given with its conserved first and last residue. A D gene is named only where the DNA matches it firmly.

V: TRBV28
length: 15
J: TRBJ2-6
D: -
DNA: TGTGCCAGCAGTTTTTCGGCTCTAGAGGCCAACGTCCTGACTTTC
CDR3: CASSFSALEANVLTF

V: TRBV29-1
length: 12
J: TRBJ2-1
D: TRBD2
DNA: TGCAGCGTAGCGGGGGGGCCCAATGAGCAGTTCTTC
CDR3: CSVAGGPNEQFF

V: TRBV18
length: 15
J: TRBJ1-1
D: TRBD1
DNA: TGTGCCAGCTCACCCGGGACAGAGAAAAAAAATGAAGCTTTCTTT
CDR3: CASSPGTEKKNEAFF

V: TRBV5-6
length: 15
J: TRBJ2-1
D: TRBD2
DNA: TGTGCCAGCAGCTCCCTTTCTGTGGGGGGGAATGAGCAGTTCTTC
CDR3: CASSSLSVGGNEQFF

V: TRBV7-2
length: 14
J: TRBJ2-3
D: -
DNA: TGTGCCAGTAACAGACTAGTCCACACAGATACGCAGTATTTT
CDR3: CASNRLVHTDTQYF

V: TRBV18
length: 16
J: TRBJ2-3
D: TRBD2
DNA: TGTGCCAGCTCACCACTGGGACTAGGGGCCCTGGATACGCAGTATTTT
CDR3: CASSPLGLGALDTQYF

V: TRBV19
length: 14
J: TRBJ2-1
D: -
DNA: TGTGCCAGTAGAACCGGGACTGGCAAAAATGAGCAGTTCTTC
CDR3: CASRTGTGKNEQFF

V: TRBV11-2
length: 13
J: TRBJ1-1
D: -
DNA: TGTGCCAGCAGCTTAGTGGGGTTCACTGAAGCTTTCTTT
CDR3: CASSLVGFTEAFF

V: TRBV15
length: 18
J: TRBJ2-3
D: TRBD2
DNA: TGTGCCACCAGCCCGACTGGGCTAGCGGGGGACCTCACAGATACGCAGTATTTT
CDR3: CATSPTGLAGDLTDTQYF

V: TRBV9
length: 16
J: TRBJ2-3
D: TRBD2
DNA: TGTGCCAGCAGCTCCCCGGGGGGGTGGGGCACAGATACGCAGTATTTT
CDR3: CASSSPGGWGTDTQYF

V: TRBV27
length: 14
J: TRBJ2-3
D: -
DNA: TGTGCCAGCAGTAACCGGGGCTACACAGATACGCAGTATTTT
CDR3: CASSNRGYTDTQYF

V: TRBV18
length: 15
J: TRBJ2-2
D: -
DNA: TGTGCCAGCTCTCCAGGGACTTTGTATACCGGGGAGCTGTTTTTT
CDR3: CASSPGTLYTGELFF

V: TRBV25-1
length: 17
J: TRBJ1-6
D: -
DNA: TGTGCCAGCAGTCGGAATGGGGTCGGTCCGTATAATTCACCCCTCCACTTT
CDR3: CASSRNGVGPYNSPLHF

V: TRBV7-9
length: 17
J: TRBJ1-5
D: TRBD1
DNA: TGTGCCAGCAGCAAGGGGACCGGGACAGGGGGCAATCAGCCCCAGCATTTT
CDR3: CASSKGTGTGGNQPQHF

V: TRBV6-5
length: 14
J: TRBJ1-4
D: -
DNA: TGTGCCAGCAAACGGAGGCAGGCTAATGAAAAACTGTTTTTT
CDR3: CASKRRQANEKLFF